The clone carrying this TCR beta chain was seen repeatedly, ten times or more. The antigen is undetermined. The data stem from a study of Graves' ophthalmopathy and Graves' hyperthyroidism. TCR beta CDR3 regions were amplified from RNA transcripts. RT-PCR in the first round used HTBI primers; a second-round multiplex PCR followed. TCRdb re-derived calls from the multiplex PCR reads in MiXCR, one entry per CDR3 protein. The sample shows 200,000 to 250,000 distinct CDR3 sequences, approximately 28% of them seen only once. Other autoimmune diseases, uncontrolled infections, pregnancy or lactation excluded patients from enrollment. The CDR3 sequence is 15 residues long. Germline loops: CDR1 LGHNA, CDR2 YSLEER. Trimming removed 0 bases from V and 6 bases from J, with 11 bases in between. Whole-study findings and limits: A classifier, a 13-signature model, separated ophthalmopathy from stable hyperthyroidism with approximately 88% sensitivity and around 83% specificity.

The receptor's source is a man aged 50 to 60 with Graves' ophthalmopathy. This chain links TRBV4-3 with TRBJ2-2; weak D call: TRBD1 (5 bases). The sample was peripheral blood. In DNA form, the CDR3 reads TGCGCCAGCAGCCAAGATAGGTCAGGGCCCGGGGAGCTGTTTTTT. This codes for CASSQDRSGPGELFF.